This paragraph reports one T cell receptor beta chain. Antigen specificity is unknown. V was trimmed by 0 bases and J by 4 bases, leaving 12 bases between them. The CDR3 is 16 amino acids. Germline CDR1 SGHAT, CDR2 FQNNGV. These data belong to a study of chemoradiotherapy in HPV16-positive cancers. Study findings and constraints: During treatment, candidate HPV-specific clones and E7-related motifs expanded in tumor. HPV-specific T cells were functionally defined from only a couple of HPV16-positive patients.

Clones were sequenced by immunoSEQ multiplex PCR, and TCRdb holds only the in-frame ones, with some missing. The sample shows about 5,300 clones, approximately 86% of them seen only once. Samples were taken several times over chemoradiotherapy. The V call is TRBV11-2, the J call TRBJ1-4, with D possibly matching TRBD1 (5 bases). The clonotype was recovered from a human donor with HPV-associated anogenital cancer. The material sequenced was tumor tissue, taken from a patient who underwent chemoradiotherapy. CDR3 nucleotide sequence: TGTGCCAGCAGCTTAGACAGGGTCGAGAGTAATGAAAAACTGTTTTTT. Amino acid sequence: CASSLDRVESNEKLFF.